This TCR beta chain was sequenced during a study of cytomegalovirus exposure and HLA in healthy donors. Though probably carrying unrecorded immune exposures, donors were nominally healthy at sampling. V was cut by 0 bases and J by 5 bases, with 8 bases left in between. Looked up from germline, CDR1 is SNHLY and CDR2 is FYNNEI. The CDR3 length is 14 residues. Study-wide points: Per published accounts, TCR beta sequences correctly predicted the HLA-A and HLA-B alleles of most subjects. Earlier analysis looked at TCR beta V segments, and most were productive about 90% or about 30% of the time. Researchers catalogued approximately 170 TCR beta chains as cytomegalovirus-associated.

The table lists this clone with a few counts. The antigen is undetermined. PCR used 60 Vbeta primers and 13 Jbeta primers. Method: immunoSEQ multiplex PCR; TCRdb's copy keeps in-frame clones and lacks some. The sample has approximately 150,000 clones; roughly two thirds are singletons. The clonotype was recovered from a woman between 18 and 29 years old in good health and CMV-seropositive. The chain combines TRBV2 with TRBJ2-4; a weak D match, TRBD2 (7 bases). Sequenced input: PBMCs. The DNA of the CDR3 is TGTGCCAGCAGTGAAGCGCGGGGGCAAAACATTCAGTACTTC. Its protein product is CASSEARGQNIQYF.